This passage covers 18 T cell receptor beta chains from one sample sequenced in a study of Ad26.COV2.S vaccination and SARS-CoV-2 variants. The protocol was immunoSEQ multiplex PCR, while the TCRdb copy is restricted to in-frame clones and leaves out a portion. The sample records 300,000 to 400,000 clones, 87% being singletons. Treatment described: about 20 received Ad26.COV2.S at low or high dose, single or two shots; 5 received placebo; per-sample allocation not given. Sampling took place 63 days after the first vaccine or placebo injection. Sequenced material: peripheral blood, taken in a trial of Ad26.COV2.S vaccine versus placebo. The receptor set was obtained from a person aged 18-65 years who received the Ad26.COV2.S COVID-19 vaccine or a placebo.

The CDR3 nucleotides are TGTGCCAGCTCACCCTTGACCGAGAACACTGAAGCTTTCTTT. It is translated as CASSPLTENTEAFF. The J gene is TRBJ1-1, the V gene TRBV18; D is uncertain. The CDR3 is 14 amino acids. V dropped 3 bases and J dropped 1 base, with 9 bases sitting between them. CDR1 and CDR2 from the germline V gene are KGHSH and LQKENI.

The chain is built from TRBV7-8 and TRBJ1-2, with D uncertain. The CDR3 spans 13 residues. Deletions cut 0 bases from V and 4 bases from J, with 6 bases between. Germline CDR1 reads SGHVS; CDR2 reads FQNEAQ. CDR3 nucleotides: TGTGCCAGCAGCTTAGCCCCCTCCTATGGCTACACCTTC. Its protein is CASSLAPSYGYTF.

Comment on this clone: Other DNA sequences from this sample encode an identical CDR3 as well. This chain uses TRBV5-1 with TRBJ2-5; no firm D call. Germline V gene data show CDR1 as SGHRS and CDR2 as YFSETQ. CDR3 size: 11 residues. The germline V and J ends were trimmed by 0 bases and 3 bases, with 0 bases remaining between them. The CDR3 reads CASSLEETQYF. CDR3 nucleotides: TGCGCCAGCAGCTTGGAAGAGACCCAGTACTTC.

This clone is a singleton in its sample. The genes are TRBV3-1 (or the pseudogene TRBV3-2) and TRBJ1-1; perhaps TRBD1 as D (5 bases). Germline CDR1 and CDR2: LGHDT and YNNKEL (reference sequence). V lost 7 bases to trimming and J lost 8 bases, with 14 bases between them. The CDR3 is made up of 12 amino acids. The CDR3 spells CASTSGGGEAFF. CDR3 nucleotide sequence: TGTGCCAGCACCTCGGGGGGGGGAGAAGCTTTCTTT.

J is TRBJ2-1 and V is TRBV5-1; TRBD1 aligns across 9 bases. Trimming removed 0 bases from V and 9 bases from J; junction bases left unmatched: 10. CDR3 length: 16 residues. Germline V gives CDR1 SGHRS, CDR2 YFSETQ. CDR3 coding DNA: TGCGCCAGCAGCTTGGAAGGGACAGGGACGTTTTTTGAGCAGTTCTTC. Translating it yields CASSLEGTGTFFEQFF.

V is TRBV7-9 and J is TRBJ2-1; D is ambiguous. This CDR3 region has 13 residues. Germline CDR1 SEHNR, CDR2 FQNEAQ (reference sequence). Between the trimmed V and J ends, which lost 0 bases and 5 bases, there was a span of 5 bases. The CDR3 nucleotides are TGTGCCAGCAGCTTAGCCAGCCACAATGAGCAGTTCTTC. Protein sequence: CASSLASHNEQFF.

This chain connects TRBV7-2 to TRBJ2-3; possibly TRBD2 for D (6 bases). V dropped 3 bases and J dropped 2 bases, with 6 bases sitting between them. The V gene's germline CDR1 is SGHTA and CDR2 FQGNSA. The CDR3 is 13 amino acids. The CDR3 DNA is TGTGCCAGCAGCTTGGGACTCACAGATACGCAGTATTTT. Its protein is CASSLGLTDTQYF.

The rearrangement links TRBV4-2 to TRBJ1-1; a weak D match, TRBD1 (6 bases). CDR3 length: 14 amino acids. The germline CDR1 and CDR2 sequences are LGHNA and YNFKEQ. V was shortened by 4 bases and J by 6 bases, with 15 bases between the two germline ends. The CDR3 protein is CASSPTQGLPEAFF. As DNA, the CDR3 is TGTGCCAGCAGCCCCACCCAGGGGCTCCCTGAAGCTTTCTTT.

This clone is a singleton in its sample. CDR3 loop: CASSLGTGRGTEAFF. In DNA form, the CDR3 reads TGTGCCAGCAGCCTCGGGACAGGGAGGGGTACTGAAGCTTTCTTT. The chain employs TRBV14 and TRBJ1-1, with 9 bases that match TRBD1. V lost 4 bases to trimming and J lost 5 bases; unmatched junction nucleotides: 8. The CDR3 spans 15 residues. Germline CDR1 and CDR2: SGHDN and FVKESK. Full variable domain (rest looked up from reference TRBV14 and TRBJ1-1): EAGVTQFPSHSVIEKGQTVTLRCDPISGHDNLYWYRRVMGKEIKFLLHFVKESKQDESGMPNNRFLAERTGGTYSTLKVQPAELEDSGVYFCASSLGTGRGTEAFFGQGTRLTVV.

The CDR3 reads CASSSYRGPAEAFF. As DNA, the CDR3 is TGTGCCAGTAGTTCCTACAGGGGGCCTGCGGAAGCTTTCTTT. The chain has TRBV19 and TRBJ1-1, with 9 bases lining up with TRBD1. Germline V gene data show CDR1 as LNHDA and CDR2 as SQIVND (reference sequence). The length of the CDR3 is 14 residues. Germline trimming cut 5 bases from V and 8 bases from J; bases unmatched to any gene: 9.

The chain carries TRBV7-6 and TRBJ2-1, with 14 positions matching TRBD2. J was trimmed by 3 bases and V by 5 bases; bases with no gene match: 9. In germline, CDR1 is SGHVS, CDR2 FNYEAQ. This CDR3 has 18 amino acids. The CDR3 loop reads CASSPGTSGGPFYNEQFF. The CDR3 DNA sequence: TGTGCCAGCAGCCCAGGGACTAGCGGGGGACCATTCTACAATGAGCAGTTCTTC.

This clone was counted once. This chain links TRBV19 with TRBJ1-4, with 7 bases lining up with TRBD1. The germline gives CDR1 LNHDA, CDR2 SQIVND (reference sequence). After removal of 4 bases from V and 8 bases from J, the junction contained 10 bases not matched to a gene. The CDR3 is 15 amino acids. The CDR3 spells CASSTLDRVEEKLFF. The CDR3 bases are TGTGCCAGTAGTACCCTCGACAGGGTAGAAGAAAAACTGTTTTTT.

This clone was detected once. The CDR3 sequence is CASSQSYEQYF. DNA for the CDR3: TGTGCCAGCAGCCAGTCCTACGAGCAGTACTTC. The V call is TRBV5-5, the J call TRBJ2-7, with D hard to call. Germline V gives CDR1 SGHKS, CDR2 YYEKEE (reference sequence). V gave up 4 bases and J gave up 1 base, with 3 bases separating them. The CDR3 consists of 11 residues.

This clone was observed a few times. V usage is TRBV14 and J usage is TRBJ2-5; D might be TRBD1 or TRBD2, each matching 5 bases. V dropped 3 bases and J dropped 4 bases, with 9 bases sitting between them. The CDR3 consists of 13 residues. CDR1 SGHDN and CDR2 FVKESK come from the germline V gene. CDR3 in DNA: TGTGCCAGCAGCCAGGGGGTGTTAGAGACCCAGTACTTC. It is translated as CASSQGVLETQYF. The full variable domain, with the rest looked up from reference TRBV14 and TRBJ2-5, is EAGVTQFPSHSVIEKGQTVTLRCDPISGHDNLYWYRRVMGKEIKFLLHFVKESKQDESGMPNNRFLAERTGGTYSTLKVQPAELEDSGVYFCASSQGVLETQYFGPGTRLLVL.

The V gene is TRBV12-3 or TRBV12-4, the J gene TRBJ2-1; D unclear. Deletions cut 6 bases from V and 5 bases from J, with 8 bases between. CDR3 size: 12 residues. The CDR3 here is CASRTVDNEQFF. DNA of the CDR3: TGTGCCAGCAGAACGGTGGACAATGAGCAGTTCTTC.

This clone was picked up one time. The V call is TRBV6-6, the J call TRBJ2-3, with TRBD2 matching 9 bases. The length of the CDR3 is 15 residues. Germline V gives CDR1 MNHNY, CDR2 SVGAGI (reference sequence). Trimming at V came to 2 bases and at J to 4 bases, leaving 4 bases not matched to a gene. The CDR3 reads CASSYTRGGSDTQYF. DNA for the CDR3: TGTGCCAGCAGTTACACGCGGGGGGGGTCAGATACGCAGTATTTT.

The chain is built from TRBV30 and TRBJ1-6; D is unclear. Germline V lookup: CDR1 GTSNPN, CDR2 SVGIG (reference sequence). Between the trimmed V and J ends, which lost 1 base and 7 bases, there was a span of 8 bases. This CDR3 contains 13 residues. For the CDR3, the DNA is TGTGCCTGGAGTGAGATGGCCAATTCACCCCTCCACTTT. It is translated as CAWSEMANSPLHF.

This chain connects TRBV6-5 to TRBJ1-3; D is perhaps TRBD1 (5 bases). Germline-derived CDR1 and CDR2 are MNHEY and SVGAGI. The CDR3 covers 12 residues. V lost 5 bases and J 6 bases, leaving 8 bases between the germline ends. The CDR3 region has the DNA TGTGCCAGCAGTCGGGACCTAAACACCATATATTTT. Amino acid sequence: CASSRDLNTIYF.